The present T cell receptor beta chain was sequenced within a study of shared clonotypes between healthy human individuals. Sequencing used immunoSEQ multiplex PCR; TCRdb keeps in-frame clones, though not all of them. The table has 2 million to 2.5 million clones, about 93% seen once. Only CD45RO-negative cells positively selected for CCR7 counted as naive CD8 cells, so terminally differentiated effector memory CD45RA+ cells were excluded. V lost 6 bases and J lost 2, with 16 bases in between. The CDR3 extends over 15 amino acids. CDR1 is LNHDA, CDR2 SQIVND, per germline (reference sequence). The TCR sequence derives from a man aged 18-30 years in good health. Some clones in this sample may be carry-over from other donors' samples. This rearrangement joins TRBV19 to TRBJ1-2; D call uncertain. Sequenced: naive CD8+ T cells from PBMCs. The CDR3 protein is CASRTVPGSNYGYTF. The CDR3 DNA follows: TGTGCCAGTAGAACCGTCCCGGGGTCCAACTATGGCTACACCTTC.